The rows below give T cell receptor beta chains drawn from one sample of a study of blood T cell repertoires in COVID-19. Libraries were prepared by immunoSEQ multiplex PCR; TCRdb keeps only in-frame clonotypes and omits some of them. Of around 68,000 clones in the sample, 79% were seen once. The sequencing input was peripheral blood. These receptors originate from a woman between 45 and 60 years old with acute or convalescent COVID-19. Each CDR3 is given with its conserved first and last residue. Fields, in order: V gene, J gene, clone size, D gene, CDR3 DNA, CDR3 protein. A D gene is named only where the DNA matches it firmly. Part of the rows lack a size; the others show once, few, many or a class for expanded clones.

V: TRBV4-2
J: TRBJ2-3
size: -
D: TRBD1
DNA: TGTGCCAGCAGCCAGCGGCCTCGACAGGGAATAGATACGCAGTATTTT
CDR3: CASSQRPRQGIDTQYF

V: TRBV2
J: TRBJ1-2
size: -
D: -
DNA: TGTGCCAGCACTTTACAGGGAGCTAACTATGGCTACACCTTC
CDR3: CASTLQGANYGYTF

V: TRBV3-1/TRBV3-2
J: TRBJ2-1
size: -
D: TRBD2
DNA: TGTGCCAGCAGCCAAGAGACTAGCGGGAGGCCCCCCTACAATGAGCAGTTCTTC
CDR3: CASSQETSGRPPYNEQFF

V: TRBV5-1
J: TRBJ2-4
size: -
D: TRBD1
DNA: TGCGCCAGCAGCATATCACAGGGGACCAAAAACATTCAGTACTTC
CDR3: CASSISQGTKNIQYF

V: TRBV5-1
J: TRBJ2-3
size: few
D: TRBD2
DNA: TGCGCCAGCAGCTTGTATCCTACCGGGACTAGCGGGGGTAGCACAGATACGCAGTATTTT
CDR3: CASSLYPTGTSGGSTDTQYF

V: TRBV7-3
J: TRBJ2-1
size: -
D: -
DNA: TGTGCCAGCAGCCCCTGGGACTCCTCCTACAATGAGCAGTTCTTC
CDR3: CASSPWDSSYNEQFF

V: TRBV7-2
J: TRBJ2-1
size: -
D: -
DNA: TGTGCCAGCAGTCTGTCCGGGGGGCTAGCGGTCTCCTACAATGAGCAGTTCTTC
CDR3: CASSLSGGLAVSYNEQFF

V: TRBV5-4
J: TRBJ2-1
size: -
D: -
DNA: TGTGCCAGCAGTCTGGGGGGATTCTACAATGAGCAGTTCTTC
CDR3: CASSLGGFYNEQFF

V: TRBV5-1
J: TRBJ1-4
size: -
D: -
DNA: TGCGCCAGCAGCTTGGAGGTACAGGGTACGGATGAAAAACTGTTTTTT
CDR3: CASSLEVQGTDEKLFF

V: TRBV18
J: TRBJ2-7
size: -
D: TRBD2
DNA: TGTGCCAGCTCACCTGGGACTAGCGTGGTCTACGAGCAGTACTTC
CDR3: CASSPGTSVVYEQYF

V: TRBV6-2/TRBV6-3
J: TRBJ2-1
size: -
D: TRBD2
DNA: TGTGCCAGCAGTTACCCGACTAGCGGGTACAGCTCCTACAATGAGCAGTTCTTC
CDR3: CASSYPTSGYSSYNEQFF

V: TRBV15
J: TRBJ1-1
size: -
D: -
DNA: TGTGCCACCAGCCCACGGACTGGCACTGAAGCTTTCTTT
CDR3: CATSPRTGTEAFF

V: TRBV6-2/TRBV6-3
J: TRBJ1-4
size: -
D: TRBD1
DNA: TGTGCCAGCAGTTACTCCCCAGGGGGTGATTATGAAAAACTGTTTTTT
CDR3: CASSYSPGGDYEKLFF

V: TRBV30
J: TRBJ2-1
size: -
D: TRBD2
DNA: TGTGCCTGGAGTGAGACCCGGGGACTAGCGGGGGTGGTTGAGCAGTTCTTC
CDR3: CAWSETRGLAGVVEQFF

V: TRBV18
J: TRBJ1-1
size: -
D: -
DNA: TGTGCCAGCTCACCACGACAGGATGGCACTGAAGCTTTCTTT
CDR3: CASSPRQDGTEAFF

V: TRBV18
J: TRBJ2-2
size: few
D: TRBD2
DNA: TGTGCCAGCTCACCCCGGCCACTAGCGGGGGCGAACACCGGGGAGCTGTTTTTT
CDR3: CASSPRPLAGANTGELFF

V: TRBV5-5
J: TRBJ1-4
size: -
D: -
DNA: TGTGCCAGCAGCTTTTGGGGCTCTAATGAAAAACTGTTTTTT
CDR3: CASSFWGSNEKLFF

V: TRBV28
J: TRBJ2-7
size: -
D: TRBD1
DNA: TGTGCCAGCAGTTTCCGCGGACAGGGGAACTACGAGCAGTACTTC
CDR3: CASSFRGQGNYEQYF

V: TRBV5-1
J: TRBJ1-1
size: -
D: -
DNA: TGCGCCAGCAGCTTGATAGGGGAAATCACTGAAGCTTTCTTT
CDR3: CASSLIGEITEAFF

V: TRBV5-1
J: TRBJ1-6
size: -
D: TRBD1
DNA: TGCGCCAGCAGCTTGGTAGTGACAGGGATTCGTTCACCCCTCCACTTT
CDR3: CASSLVVTGIRSPLHF

V: TRBV12-3/TRBV12-4
J: TRBJ1-4
size: -
D: -
DNA: TGTGCCAGCTGGCCGGGAGATAATGAAAAACTGTTTTTT
CDR3: CASWPGDNEKLFF

V: TRBV5-1
J: TRBJ1-6
size: -
D: TRBD1
DNA: TGCGCCAGCAGTAATGGACAGGGAGGCTCACCCCTCCACTTT
CDR3: CASSNGQGGSPLHF

V: TRBV19
J: TRBJ1-1
size: -
D: TRBD1
DNA: TGTGCCAGTAGTATACCAGGGACAGGGGGTGAAGCTTTCTTT
CDR3: CASSIPGTGGEAFF

V: TRBV28
J: TRBJ2-7
size: -
D: TRBD1
DNA: TGTGCCAGCAGCGGACAGGCCAAAGAGTACTTC
CDR3: CASSGQAKEYF

V: TRBV27
J: TRBJ2-1
size: -
D: -
DNA: TGTGCCAGCAGTTTATCCCCGGGGGTGGGTGAGCAGTTCTTC
CDR3: CASSLSPGVGEQFF

V: TRBV29-1
J: TRBJ2-1
size: few
D: TRBD1
DNA: TGCAGCGTTGTGACGGGGGCAGGGGGCAGCAATGAGCAGTTCTTC
CDR3: CSVVTGAGGSNEQFF

V: TRBV7-9
J: TRBJ1-1
size: -
D: -
DNA: TGTGCCAGCAGCTTCGGCCAGGGCAACACTGAAGCTTTCTTT
CDR3: CASSFGQGNTEAFF

V: TRBV11-2
J: TRBJ2-2
size: -
D: TRBD2
DNA: TGTGCCAGCAGCTTAGCGATGTCTAGCGGGACCCCCGGGGAGCTGTTTTTT
CDR3: CASSLAMSSGTPGELFF

V: TRBV4-3
J: TRBJ2-2
size: -
D: TRBD2
DNA: TGCGCCAGCAGCCAAGCGGCAGGACTAGCGGGAGGGTCGAACACCGGGGAGCTGTTTTTT
CDR3: CASSQAAGLAGGSNTGELFF